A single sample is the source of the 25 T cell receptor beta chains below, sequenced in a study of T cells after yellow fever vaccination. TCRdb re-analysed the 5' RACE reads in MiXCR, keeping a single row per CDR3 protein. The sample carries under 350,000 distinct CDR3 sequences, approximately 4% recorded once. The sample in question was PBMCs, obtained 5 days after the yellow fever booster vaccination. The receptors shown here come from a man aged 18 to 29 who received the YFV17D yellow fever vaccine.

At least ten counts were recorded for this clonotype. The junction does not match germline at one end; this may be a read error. CDR3 region: CASSLRGNSPLHF. The CDR3 nucleotides are TGCGCCAGCAGCTTGCGTGGCAATTCACCCCTCCACTTT. The chain carries TRBV12-3 or TRBV12-4 and TRBJ1-6; D unclear. The CDR3 extends over 13 amino acids.

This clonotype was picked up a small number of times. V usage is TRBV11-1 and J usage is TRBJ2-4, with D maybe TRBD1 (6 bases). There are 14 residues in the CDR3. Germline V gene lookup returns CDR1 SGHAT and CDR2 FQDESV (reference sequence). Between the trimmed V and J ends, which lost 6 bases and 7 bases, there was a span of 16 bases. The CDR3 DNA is TGTGCCAGCAGTAAAACAGGGCCGGGGAACATTCAGTACTTC. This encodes CASSKTGPGNIQYF.

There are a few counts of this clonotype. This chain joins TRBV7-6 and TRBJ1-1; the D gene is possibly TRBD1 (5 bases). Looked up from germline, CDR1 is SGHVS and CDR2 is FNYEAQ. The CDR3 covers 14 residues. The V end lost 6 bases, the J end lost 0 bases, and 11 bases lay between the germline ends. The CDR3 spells CASSPGSLNTEAFF. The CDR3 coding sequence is TGTGCCAGCAGTCCAGGGTCCCTGAACACTGAAGCTTTCTTT.

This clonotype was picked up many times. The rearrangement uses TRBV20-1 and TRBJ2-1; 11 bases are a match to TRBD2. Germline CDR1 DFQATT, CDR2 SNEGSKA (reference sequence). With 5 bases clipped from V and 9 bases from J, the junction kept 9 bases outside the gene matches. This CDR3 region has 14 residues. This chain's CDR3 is CSAGLAGGWSEQFF. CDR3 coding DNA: TGCAGTGCTGGCCTAGCGGGGGGTTGGAGTGAGCAGTTCTTC.

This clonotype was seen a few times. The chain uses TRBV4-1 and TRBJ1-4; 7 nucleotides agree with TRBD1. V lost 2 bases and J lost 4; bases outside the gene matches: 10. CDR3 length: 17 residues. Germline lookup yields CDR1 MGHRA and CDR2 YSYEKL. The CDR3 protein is CASSQIRGQLINEKLFF. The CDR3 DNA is TGCGCCAGCAGCCAAATACGGGGACAGCTTATTAATGAAAAACTGTTTTTT.

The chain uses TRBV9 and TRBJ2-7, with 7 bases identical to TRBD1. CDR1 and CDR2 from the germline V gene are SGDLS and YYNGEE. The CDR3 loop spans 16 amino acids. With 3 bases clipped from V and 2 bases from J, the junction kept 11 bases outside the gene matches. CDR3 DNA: TGTGCCAGCAGCGACTGGGACCGGGACAGACCCTACGAGCAGTACTTC. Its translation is CASSDWDRDRPYEQYF.

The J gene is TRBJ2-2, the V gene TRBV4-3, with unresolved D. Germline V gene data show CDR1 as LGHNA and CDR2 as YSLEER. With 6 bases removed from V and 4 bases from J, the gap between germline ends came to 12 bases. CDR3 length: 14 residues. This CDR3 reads CASSLGQLTGELFF. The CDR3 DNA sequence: TGCGCCAGCAGTCTTGGGCAGCTCACCGGGGAGCTGTTTTTT.

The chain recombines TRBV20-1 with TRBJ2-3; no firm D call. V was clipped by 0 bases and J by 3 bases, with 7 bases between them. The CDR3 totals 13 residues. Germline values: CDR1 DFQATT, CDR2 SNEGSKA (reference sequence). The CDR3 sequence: CSARDTTTDTQYF. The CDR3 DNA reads TGCAGTGCTAGAGATACGACTACAGATACGCAGTATTTT.

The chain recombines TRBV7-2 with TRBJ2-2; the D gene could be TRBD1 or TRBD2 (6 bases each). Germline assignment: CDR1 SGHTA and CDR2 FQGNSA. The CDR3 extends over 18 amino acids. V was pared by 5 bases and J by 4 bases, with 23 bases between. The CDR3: CASSPQGFQGRSTGELFF. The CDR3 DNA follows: TGTGCCAGCAGCCCCCAAGGTTTCCAGGGGAGGTCCACCGGGGAGCTGTTTTTT.

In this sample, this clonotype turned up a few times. DNA of the CDR3: TGTGCCAGCAGCTTGGACGGGCACGAGCAGTACTTC. Encoded protein: CASSLDGHEQYF. This chain links TRBV7-6 with TRBJ2-7; no clear D. The CDR3 has 12 amino acids. The germline V gene encodes CDR1 SGHVS and CDR2 FNYEAQ. Trimming took 3 bases from V and 5 from J, leaving 8 bases between them.

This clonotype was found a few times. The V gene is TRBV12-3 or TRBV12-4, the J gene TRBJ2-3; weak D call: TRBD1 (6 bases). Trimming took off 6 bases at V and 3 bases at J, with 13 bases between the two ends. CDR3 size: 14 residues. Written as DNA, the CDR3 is TGTGCCAGCAGCAGGACCACAGGGACAGATACGCAGTATTTT. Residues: CASSRTTGTDTQYF.

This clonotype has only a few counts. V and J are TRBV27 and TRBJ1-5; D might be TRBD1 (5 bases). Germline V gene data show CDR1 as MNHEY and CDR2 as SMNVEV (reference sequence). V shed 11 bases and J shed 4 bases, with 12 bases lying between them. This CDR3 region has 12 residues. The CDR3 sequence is CAAGGGNQPQHF. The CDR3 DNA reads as TGTGCCGCGGGCGGGGGAAATCAGCCCCAGCATTTT.

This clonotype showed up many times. The CDR3 sequence is CASSHRGGEGYGYTF. The DNA for the CDR3 is TGTGCCAGCAGCCATAGGGGCGGGGAAGGTTATGGCTACACCTTC. The chain couples TRBV7-2 to TRBJ1-2, with D possibly TRBD1 on 5 matching bases. Per the germline V gene, CDR1 is SGHTA and CDR2 is FQGNSA. CDR3 length: 15 residues. V dropped 5 bases and J dropped 5 bases, with 18 bases sitting between them.

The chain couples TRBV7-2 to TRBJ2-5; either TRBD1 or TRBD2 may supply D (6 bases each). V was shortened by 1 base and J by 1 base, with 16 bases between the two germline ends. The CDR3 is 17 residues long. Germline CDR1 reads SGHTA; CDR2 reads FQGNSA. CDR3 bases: TGTGCCAGCAGCTTAGGGGGGGCGGGTATCCCCCAAGAGACCCAGTACTTC. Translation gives CASSLGGAGIPQETQYF.

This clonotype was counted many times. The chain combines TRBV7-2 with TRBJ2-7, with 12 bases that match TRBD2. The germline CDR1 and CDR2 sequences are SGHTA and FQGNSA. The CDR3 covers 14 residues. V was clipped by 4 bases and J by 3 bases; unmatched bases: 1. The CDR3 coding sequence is TGTGCCAGCAGCTCGGGACTAGCGGGCTACGAGCAGTACTTC. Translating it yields CASSSGLAGYEQYF.

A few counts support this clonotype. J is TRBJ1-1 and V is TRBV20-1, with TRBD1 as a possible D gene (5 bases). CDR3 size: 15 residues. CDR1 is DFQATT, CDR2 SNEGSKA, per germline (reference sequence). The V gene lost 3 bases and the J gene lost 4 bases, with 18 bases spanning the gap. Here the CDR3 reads CSASGRGVRGTEAFF. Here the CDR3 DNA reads TGCAGTGCTAGTGGGCGGGGGGTCCGGGGCACTGAAGCTTTCTTT.

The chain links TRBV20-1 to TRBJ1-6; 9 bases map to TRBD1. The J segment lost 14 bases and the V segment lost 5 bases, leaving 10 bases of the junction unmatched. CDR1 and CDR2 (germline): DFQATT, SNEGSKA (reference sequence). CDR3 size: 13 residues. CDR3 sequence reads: CSALGTGSTTLHF. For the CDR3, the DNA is TGCAGTGCTCTGGGGACAGGGAGCACAACCCTCCACTTT.

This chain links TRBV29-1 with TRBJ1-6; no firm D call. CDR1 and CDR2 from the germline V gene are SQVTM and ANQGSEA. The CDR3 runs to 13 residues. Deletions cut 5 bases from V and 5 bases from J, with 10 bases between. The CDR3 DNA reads TGCAGCGTTCGGGCAGATCATAATTCACCCCTCCACTTT. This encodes CSVRADHNSPLHF. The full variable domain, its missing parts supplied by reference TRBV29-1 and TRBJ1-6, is SAVISQKPSRDICQRGTSLTIQCQVDSQVTMMFWYRQQPGQSLTLIATANQGSEATYESGFVIDKFPISRPNLTFSTLTVSNMSPEDSSIYLCSVRADHNSPLHFGNGTRLTVT.

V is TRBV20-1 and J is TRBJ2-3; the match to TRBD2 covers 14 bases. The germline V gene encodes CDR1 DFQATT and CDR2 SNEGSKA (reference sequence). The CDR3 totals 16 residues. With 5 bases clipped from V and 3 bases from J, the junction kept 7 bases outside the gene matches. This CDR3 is CSAPPTSGGGTDTQYF. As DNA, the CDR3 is TGCAGTGCTCCCCCGACTAGCGGGGGGGGAACAGATACGCAGTATTTT.

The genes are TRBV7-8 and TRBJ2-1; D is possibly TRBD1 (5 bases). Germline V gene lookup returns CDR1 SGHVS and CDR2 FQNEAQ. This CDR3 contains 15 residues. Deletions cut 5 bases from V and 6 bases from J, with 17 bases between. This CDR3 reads CASSQGVVGPNEQFF. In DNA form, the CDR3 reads TGTGCCAGCAGCCAAGGGGTCGTGGGGCCCAATGAGCAGTTCTTC. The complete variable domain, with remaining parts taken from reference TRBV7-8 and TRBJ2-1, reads GAGVSQSPRYKVAKRGQDVALRCDPISGHVSLFWYQQALGQGPEFLTYFQNEAQLDKSGLPSDRFFAERPEGSVSTLKIQRTQQEDSAVYLCASSQGVVGPNEQFFGPGTRLTVL.

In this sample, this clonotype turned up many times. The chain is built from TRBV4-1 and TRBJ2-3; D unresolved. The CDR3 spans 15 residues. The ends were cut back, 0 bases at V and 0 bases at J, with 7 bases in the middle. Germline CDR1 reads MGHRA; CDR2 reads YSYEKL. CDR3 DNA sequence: TGCGCCAGCAGCCAAGACACGGTTAGCACAGATACGCAGTATTTT. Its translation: CASSQDTVSTDTQYF.

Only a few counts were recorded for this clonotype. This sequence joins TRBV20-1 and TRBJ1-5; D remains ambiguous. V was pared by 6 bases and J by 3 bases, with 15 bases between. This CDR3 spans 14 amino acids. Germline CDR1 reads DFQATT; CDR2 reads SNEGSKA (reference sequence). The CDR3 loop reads CSAVHGVYNQPQHF. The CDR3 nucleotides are TGCAGTGCAGTTCACGGGGTTTACAATCAGCCCCAGCATTTT.

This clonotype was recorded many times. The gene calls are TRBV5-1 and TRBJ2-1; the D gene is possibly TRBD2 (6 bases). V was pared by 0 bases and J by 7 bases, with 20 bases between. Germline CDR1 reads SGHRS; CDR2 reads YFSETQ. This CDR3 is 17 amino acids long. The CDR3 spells CASSLEYLLEEGNEQFF. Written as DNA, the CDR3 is TGCGCCAGCAGCTTGGAGTATTTACTGGAGGAGGGAAATGAGCAGTTCTTC.

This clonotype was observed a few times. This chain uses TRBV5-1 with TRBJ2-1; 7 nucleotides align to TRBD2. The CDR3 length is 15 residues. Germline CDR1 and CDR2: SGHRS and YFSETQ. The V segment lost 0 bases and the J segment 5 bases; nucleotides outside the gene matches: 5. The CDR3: CASSLVPGRDNEQFF. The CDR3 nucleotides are TGCGCCAGCAGCTTGGTACCTGGGAGGGACAATGAGCAGTTCTTC.

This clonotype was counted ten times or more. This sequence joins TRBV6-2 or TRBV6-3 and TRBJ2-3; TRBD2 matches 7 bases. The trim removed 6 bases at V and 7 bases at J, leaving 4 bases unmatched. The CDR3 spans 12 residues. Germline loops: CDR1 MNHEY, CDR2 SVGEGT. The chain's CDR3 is CASSPGGYTQYF. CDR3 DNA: TGTGCCAGCAGCCCGGGGGGTTATACGCAGTATTTT.